The next 17 T cell receptor beta chains were all read from a single sample in a study of T-cell reconstitution after alpha-beta-depleted transplantation in children. The authors prepared the TCRbeta library with unique molecular identifiers. TCRdb called the PCR reads again in MiXCR, with one record for every CDR3 protein. Seen here are approximately 490,000 distinct CDR3 sequences, approximately 10% observed once, and the top ten hold 2%. The sequencing used PBMCs, collected before TCRalphabeta/CD19-depleted stem cell transplant. These TCRs come from a child aged 2-15 years with inherited bone marrow failure, due to receive a stem cell transplant.

Ten or more counts support this clonotype. The chain carries TRBV7-9 and TRBJ2-3; weak D call: TRBD2 (6 bases). This CDR3 is built from 16 residues. Per germline, CDR1 SEHNR and CDR2 FQNEAQ (reference sequence). V lost 1 base to trimming and J lost 6 bases, with 17 bases between them. In nucleotides, the CDR3 is TGTGCCAGCAGCTTAGTCGGCGGGGATAGGAGTGATACGCAGTATTTT. Translation: CASSLVGGDRSDTQYF.

This clonotype showed up many times. The chain carries TRBV5-1 and TRBJ2-1, with D perhaps being TRBD1 or TRBD2 (5 bases each). CDR1 is SGHRS, CDR2 YFSETQ, per germline. The CDR3 is 14 amino acids. Trimming took off 4 bases at V and 8 bases at J, with 16 bases between the two ends. CDR3 DNA sequence: TGCGCCAGCAGCGCGGACTCTACAGGCGATGAGCAGTTCTTC. Amino acid sequence: CASSADSTGDEQFF.

The chain employs TRBV12-3 or TRBV12-4 and TRBJ2-5; maybe TRBD2 (5 bases). The ends were cut back, 6 bases at V and 3 bases at J, with 14 bases in the middle. The CDR3 extends over 14 amino acids. CDR3 nucleotides: TGTGCCAGCAGCCTACACTGGCGGGAAGAGACCCAGTACTTC. It translates to CASSLHWREETQYF.

This clonotype was observed many times. V gene TRBV15 combines with J gene TRBJ1-5; no clear D gene. The germline CDR1 and CDR2 sequences are LNHNV and YYDKDF (reference sequence). V lost 0 bases and J lost 0, with 6 bases in between. There are 15 residues in the CDR3. The CDR3 region is CATSRDGNSNQPQHF. The CDR3 DNA is TGTGCCACCAGCAGAGACGGAAATAGCAATCAGCCCCAGCATTTT.

This clonotype was seen at least ten times. This sequence joins TRBV20-1 and TRBJ1-2, with 7 bases that match TRBD1. Germline V gene sequence: CDR1 DFQATT, CDR2 SNEGSKA (reference sequence). This CDR3 has 13 residues. V dropped 6 bases and J dropped 5; count of bases not matched to a gene: 9. As DNA, the CDR3 is TGCAGTGCCCTCCCCAGGGGGGTTTATGGCTACACCTTC. It specifies CSALPRGVYGYTF.

In its sample, this clonotype was seen many times. The rearrangement uses TRBV5-6 and TRBJ2-1, with D perhaps matching TRBD1 or TRBD2 (5 bases each). Germline assignment: CDR1 SGHDT and CDR2 YYEEEE. V shed 4 bases and J shed 8 bases, with 22 bases lying between them. The CDR3 spans 16 residues. CDR3 in DNA: TGTGCCAGCAGCCTAATTGGGGGAAGAGGGTACGATGAGCAGTTCTTC. Residues: CASSLIGGRGYDEQFF.

This clonotype came up a few times. The rearrangement joins TRBV19 to TRBJ2-1, with TRBD2 matching 9 bases. The V gene's germline CDR1 is LNHDA and CDR2 SQIVND (reference sequence). With V trimmed by 4 bases and J by 4 bases, 14 bases remained unmatched. The CDR3 length is 18 residues. CDR3 nucleotides: TGTGCCAGTAGTAGACGAGGTCAAACTAGCGGGCCTTACAATGAGCAGTTCTTC. Amino acids: CASSRRGQTSGPYNEQFF.

The chain is built from TRBV20-1 and TRBJ2-7, with D possibly matching TRBD2 (5 bases). Germline V gene lookup returns CDR1 DFQATT and CDR2 SNEGSKA (reference sequence). The germline V and J ends were trimmed by 2 bases and 8 bases, with 13 bases remaining between them. The CDR3 loop spans 12 amino acids. The CDR3 DNA reads as TGCAGTGCTAGATTCACTAGTTCTAAGCAGTACTTC. This sequence encodes CSARFTSSKQYF.

This chain connects TRBV5-1 to TRBJ2-7; a weak D match, TRBD1 (6 bases). Trimming took 4 bases from V and 4 from J, leaving 18 bases between them. CDR1 is SGHRS and CDR2 is YFSETQ in the germline V gene. The CDR3 extends over 15 amino acids. CDR3 in amino acids: CASSDPGTNVYEQYF. CDR3 in DNA: TGCGCCAGCAGCGACCCCGGGACAAATGTTTACGAGCAGTACTTC.

This clonotype was seen repeatedly, ten times or more. V is TRBV20-1 and J is TRBJ2-5, with no clear D. V dropped 1 base and J dropped 5 bases, with 8 bases sitting between them. CDR1 and CDR2 (germline): DFQATT, SNEGSKA (reference sequence). The CDR3 spans 12 residues. CDR3 nucleotides: TGCAGTGCTAGAGGTGGGCGGGAGACCCAGTACTTC. It is translated as CSARGGRETQYF.

This clonotype was seen repeatedly, ten times or more. This chain connects TRBV3-1 to TRBJ2-1, with 13 positions matching TRBD2. V shed 4 bases and J 8 bases; nucleotides not matched to a gene: 5. The germline V gene has CDR1 LGHDT and CDR2 YNNKEL (reference sequence). The CDR3 runs 15 residues. The CDR3 protein is CASSPGLAGADEQFF. The CDR3 DNA reads TGTGCCAGCAGCCCCGGACTAGCGGGAGCCGATGAGCAGTTCTTC.

This clonotype has at least ten counts. The chain is built from TRBV20-1 and TRBJ2-7; the match to TRBD2 covers 7 bases. The germline gives CDR1 DFQATT, CDR2 SNEGSKA (reference sequence). The CDR3 is made up of 15 amino acids. V dropped 0 bases and J dropped 2; count of bases not matched to a gene: 7. The chain's CDR3 is CSARDWGGPAYEQYF. CDR3 in DNA: TGCAGTGCTAGAGACTGGGGAGGGCCGGCCTACGAGCAGTACTTC.

This chain connects TRBV5-1 to TRBJ1-5, with 7 positions matching TRBD1. Germline CDR1 SGHRS, CDR2 YFSETQ. This CDR3 is 17 amino acids long. The trim removed 2 bases at V and 3 bases at J, leaving 11 bases unmatched. The CDR3 loop is CASSFLPRGQNNQPQHF. In DNA, the CDR3 is TGCGCCAGCAGCTTTTTACCACGGGGACAGAACAATCAGCCCCAGCATTTT.

This clonotype was observed many times. The CDR3 region has the DNA TGCAGTGCCCGAGAGGCCCAGGGGATAAACACCATATATTTT. It yields the protein CSAREAQGINTIYF. This chain uses TRBV20-1 with TRBJ1-3, with D possibly TRBD1 on 6 matching bases. Per germline, CDR1 DFQATT and CDR2 SNEGSKA (reference sequence). The CDR3 extends over 14 amino acids. V was shortened by 6 bases and J by 6 bases, with 18 bases between the two germline ends.

In this sample, this clonotype turned up many times. One end of the junction fails to match germline, which may point to a read error. The chain carries TRBV7-9 and TRBJ2-3, with 7 bases identical to TRBD1. This CDR3 spans 12 amino acids. Germline values: CDR1 SEHNR, CDR2 FQNEAQ (reference sequence). The CDR3 reads CASSLGPYGTDF. DNA of the CDR3: TGTGCCAGCAGCTTAGGTCCATACGGGACAGATTTT.

This clonotype was recorded a few times. The rearrangement links TRBV7-9 to TRBJ2-7, with TRBD1 matching over 8 bases. The length of the CDR3 is 13 residues. V dropped 5 bases and J dropped 6; count of bases not matched to a gene: 6. CDR1 SEHNR and CDR2 FQNEAQ come from the germline V gene (reference sequence). DNA for the CDR3: TGTGCCAGCAGCAACCCAGGGGGCCTCGAGCAGTACTTC. This gives the protein CASSNPGGLEQYF.

This clonotype was recorded at least ten times. The J gene is TRBJ1-1, the V gene TRBV4-2, with a possible D match to TRBD1 (5 bases). The CDR3 length is 15 residues. Trimming pared 0 bases from V and 3 bases from J, leaving 11 bases between. Germline assignment: CDR1 LGHNA and CDR2 YNFKEQ. CDR3: CASSQDPGGDTEAFF. Written as DNA, the CDR3 is TGTGCCAGCAGCCAAGACCCAGGAGGGGACACTGAAGCTTTCTTT.